Each of the 17 T cell receptor beta chains below was sequenced from the same sample in a study of cytomegalovirus exposure and HLA in healthy donors. 60 Vbeta and 13 Jbeta primers were used in PCR. The repertoire was sequenced with immunoSEQ multiplex PCR; TCRdb's copy has only in-frame clones and lacks some. Among over 150,000 clones listed, around 85% were seen once. The sequencing input was PBMCs. The receptors stem from a boy under 10 years old in good health and CMV-seronegative.

The rearrangement links TRBV7-9 to TRBJ2-7, with 11 bases that match TRBD2. CDR3 length: 14 residues. V lost 5 bases and J lost 6; bases outside the gene matches: 6. Germline V lookup: CDR1 SEHNR, CDR2 FQNEAQ (reference sequence). CDR3 region: CASSRTSGPVEQYF. In DNA, the CDR3 is TGTGCCAGCAGCCGGACTAGCGGGCCCGTCGAGCAGTACTTC.

The V and J genes are TRBV28 and TRBJ2-3, with D uncertain. Trimming shortened V by 5 bases and J by 5 bases, and 20 bases separated the two germline ends. Germline V CDR1 and CDR2: MDHEN, SYDVKM. CDR3 length: 16 residues. The CDR3 here is CASSPYVASGGDTQYF. The CDR3 region has the DNA TGTGCCAGCAGTCCTTATGTCGCCAGTGGCGGAGATACGCAGTATTTT.

The chain recombines TRBV6-1 with TRBJ2-3; D gene ambiguous. Germline V gives CDR1 MNHNS, CDR2 SASEGT. V lost 7 bases to trimming and J lost 8 bases, with 10 bases between them. This CDR3 comprises 11 residues. DNA of the CDR3: TGTGCCAGCACTCGAGATGGTACGCAGTATTTT. It specifies CASTRDGTQYF.

A single count supports this clone. The sample has other DNA sequences that encode this CDR3 too. The chain uses TRBV28 and TRBJ2-7; the D is unclear. The CDR3 covers 12 residues. CDR1 and CDR2 (germline): MDHEN, SYDVKM. The V gene lost 6 bases and the J gene lost 1 base, with 7 bases spanning the gap. The CDR3 nucleotides are TGTGCCAGCAGCCCTCTGTCCTACGAGCAGTACTTC. Translation gives CASSPLSYEQYF.

V and J are TRBV7-8 and TRBJ2-5; a weak D match, TRBD1 (5 bases). The tail of the sequence fits TRBJ2-7 better, so the J call may be wrong. This CDR3 region has 11 residues. Germline values: CDR1 SGHVS, CDR2 FQNEAQ. This chain's CDR3 is CASSHRNEQYF. The CDR3 coding sequence is TGTGCCAGCAGCCACAGGAACGAGCAGTACTTC.

The chain carries TRBV4-2 and TRBJ1-6; 8 nucleotides match TRBD1. This CDR3 contains 15 residues. Trimming removed 0 bases from V and 7 bases from J; junction bases left unmatched: 2. The germline CDR1 and CDR2 sequences are LGHNA and YNFKEQ. CDR3 DNA: TGTGCCAGCAGCCAAGAGACAGGGGCGAATTCACCCCTCCACTTT. The encoded protein is CASSQETGANSPLHF.

The chain joins TRBV4-1 to TRBJ2-6; tentative D call: TRBD1 (6 bases). Trimming stripped 6 bases from V and 3 bases from J, with 21 bases between. The length of the CDR3 is 18 residues. The germline V gene encodes CDR1 MGHRA and CDR2 YSYEKL. CDR3 nucleotide sequence: TGCGCCAGCAGTGGTGTCAGGGGCTCTCCAGTTGGGGCCAACGTCCTGACTTTC. Translated, it gives CASSGVRGSPVGANVLTF.

This clone showed up just a few times. The chain employs TRBV27 and TRBJ1-2; the D gene is possibly TRBD1 (5 bases). V lost 0 bases to trimming and J lost 3 bases, with 11 bases between them. The CDR3 covers 15 residues. Germline CDR1 reads MNHEY; CDR2 reads SMNVEV (reference sequence). The CDR3 here is CASSLSAGWYYGYTF. The CDR3 region has the DNA TGTGCCAGCAGTTTATCGGCAGGGTGGTACTATGGCTACACCTTC.

A note on this clone: The junction departs from germline at one end; a sequencing error may be responsible. The V gene is TRBV7-9, the J gene TRBJ1-2; no clear D gene. The CDR3 contains 14 residues. CDR1 and CDR2 from the germline V gene are SEHNR and FQNEAQ (reference sequence). Here the CDR3 DNA reads TGTTCCAGCAGCTTAAGTACAGCCCTCTATGGCTACACCTTC. Translated: CSSSLSTALYGYTF.

This clone has a handful of counts. V gene TRBV30 combines with J gene TRBJ1-4; D may be TRBD1 (6 bases). Per germline, CDR1 GTSNPN and CDR2 SVGIG (reference sequence). V lost 4 bases and J lost 3, with 6 bases in between. This CDR3 spans 12 amino acids. The CDR3 sequence is CAWNRANEKLFF. The CDR3 nucleotides are TGTGCCTGGAACAGGGCTAATGAAAAACTGTTTTTT.

V is TRBV19 and J is TRBJ1-1; 8 bases match TRBD1. The CDR3 is made up of 15 amino acids. Unmatched junction bases numbered 12, after V lost 9 bases and J lost 3 bases. CDR1 and CDR2 (germline): LNHDA, SQIVND (reference sequence). Here the CDR3 reads CASTSWTGWDTEAFF. CDR3 nucleotides: TGTGCCAGCACATCGTGGACAGGGTGGGACACTGAAGCTTTCTTT.

The chain is built from TRBV5-5 and TRBJ2-5, with D tentatively TRBD2 (5 bases). V lost 5 bases and J lost 5, with 16 bases in between. Germline V gives CDR1 SGHKS, CDR2 YYEKEE (reference sequence). The CDR3 contains 14 residues. The DNA for the CDR3 is TGTGCCAGCAGTCTCAGCGGCTCCCACGAGACCCAGTACTTC. Translating gives CASSLSGSHETQYF.

The chain joins TRBV29-1 to TRBJ1-2; D remains ambiguous. This CDR3 comprises 11 residues. The V end lost 3 bases, the J end lost 7 bases, and 9 bases lay between the germline ends. Per the germline V gene, CDR1 is SQVTM and CDR2 is ANQGSEA. In DNA, the CDR3 is TGCAGCGTTGAGCGGGTCTCTGGCTACACCTTC. Translation: CSVERVSGYTF.

V is TRBV5-1 and J is TRBJ2-3, with D possibly being TRBD1 (6 bases). V was pared by 0 bases and J by 2 bases, with 10 bases between. Germline assignment: CDR1 SGHRS and CDR2 YFSETQ. This CDR3 comprises 15 residues. The CDR3, as DNA: TGCGCCAGCAGCTTGGGGGCAGGGGTCACAGATACGCAGTATTTT. It encodes CASSLGAGVTDTQYF. Combining the CDR3 with reference TRBV5-1 and TRBJ2-3 gives the whole variable domain KAGVTQTPRYLIKTRGQQVTLSCSPISGHRSVSWYQQTPGQGLQFLFEYFSETQRNKGNFPGRFSGRQFSNSRSEMNVSTLELGDSALYLCASSLGAGVTDTQYFGPGTRLTVL.

The rearrangement links TRBV6-1 to TRBJ2-7; weak D call: TRBD2 (6 bases). The germline V gene has CDR1 MNHNS and CDR2 SASEGT. The CDR3 is made up of 14 amino acids. Trimming shortened V by 6 bases and J by 4 bases, and 16 bases separated the two germline ends. The CDR3 DNA sequence: TGTGCCAGCAGGGGAGGAGCGGGCCCATACGAGCAGTACGTC. Amino acid sequence: CASRGGAGPYEQYV.

The chain employs TRBV11-2 and TRBJ1-4; TRBD1 aligns across 7 bases. Germline CDR1 is SGHAT and CDR2 is FQNNGV. V was pared by 5 bases and J by 5 bases, with 5 bases of the junction left unmatched. This CDR3 spans 14 amino acids. CDR3 residues: CASSRGRLNEKLFF. The CDR3 DNA is TGTGCCAGCAGCAGGGGGCGGCTGAATGAAAAACTGTTTTTT.

The rearrangement uses TRBV10-3 and TRBJ1-2; D is perhaps TRBD1 (5 bases). This CDR3 region has 13 residues. V shed 8 bases and J shed 7 bases, with 17 bases lying between them. CDR1 and CDR2 from the germline V gene are ENHRY and SYGVKD. The CDR3 protein is CAIEKQGAAGYTF. The CDR3 DNA reads TGTGCCATCGAGAAACAAGGGGCAGCTGGCTACACCTTC.